This TCR beta chain was recovered during a study of shared clonotypes between healthy human individuals (dated by TCRdb to the early 2020s). Broadly, across the study: Two women and three men aged 18 to 49 years were included in the cohort. For each donor, CD4 naive and CD4 memory were each given three plates, CD8 naive was given two plates, and CD8 memory was given one plate. To estimate repertoire size and how much clonotype sharing occurs between individuals, the study deeply sequenced the blood TCR repertoires of about 5 healthy adults. Different laboratories and diverse techniques were used to prepare libraries and sequence TCR repertoires, to increase sequencing depth and limit assay-specific biases. Leukapheresis yielded between about 0.85 and 10 billion PBMCs per donor.

CD8 naive samples were CD45RO-negative cells positively selected for CCR7, giving a CD45RA+CCR7+ population that excluded TemRA cells. Healthy HIV-negative adults with no recently reported acute infections or vaccinations were included as donors. All donors were Caucasian adults living in Nashville, Tennessee, USA. Blood was collected by leukapheresis, and PBMCs were isolated by Ficoll-Histopaque density gradient centrifugation and then cryopreserved in liquid nitrogen vapor phase. Analytical flow cytometry was used to check the purity and quantity of every magnetically sorted T cell population. Genomic DNA was isolated from each sorted fraction and quantified by UV absorbance on a Nanodrop 2000c. Using the deep immunoSEQ assay, TCR CDR3 regions were amplified from genomic DNA by multiplex PCR. For each cell subset, the extracted genomic DNA was distributed evenly across all wells of several immunoSEQ 96-well plates, and each plate served as one replicate. For sorted subsets, approximately 210 ng of genomic DNA, equivalent to about 30,000 T cell genomes, went into each replicate PCR. The purified libraries were quantified using a Qubit 3.0 fluorometer, sized with a Bioanalyzer 2100, and then quantified again using the KAPA Library Quantification kit. Every immunoSEQ 96-well plate was sequenced on a dedicated single-read 150-cycle Illumina NextSeq 550 flow cell. The study's processing was this. Because only junctional sequences without quality scores were contained in the immunoSEQ output, filtering matching that applied to full-length reads could not be performed. To assign V/J genes and CDR3, sequences were annotated against IMGT germline references using PyIR, a Python wrapper for IgBLAST v1.9. Reads with weak V/J assignments (E-value above 1e-6), missing CDR3, stop codons, out-of-frame junctions, or ambiguous translated residues were removed. A V3J clonotype was defined by an identical inferred V gene, J gene, and CDR3 amino acid sequence. Percentage overlap between repertoires was calculated by dividing the number of shared unique clonotypes by the size of the smaller repertoire. Repertoire richness was assessed with RTK rarefaction, the Chao1 estimator, and Recon v2.1 estimates of unobserved clonotypes. For all TCRbeta clonotypes obtained by the gDNA method from a few donors, generation probabilities were computed with OLGA. Drawn from immuneACCESS, this table holds only the in-frame rearrangements with V and J called that TCRdb kept. Clones are partly lost; checked studies trace under half to an unresolved V gene and leave the rest unexplained. The DNA gave D and trimming, while V, J and clone size come from that table. Counted in this sample were some 2,000,000 clones; 85% to 95% of them appeared once. Roughly 1.1% of the sample lies in the top ten.

Comments on this clone: Its antigen specificity is not known. No much larger clonotype is one base removed from it; base qualities were not supplied.

After removal of 6 bases from V and 5 bases from J, the junction retains 6 bases not matched to a gene. The germline V gene provides CDR1 SGHNT and CDR2 YENEEA. Counted from cysteine to phenylalanine, this CDR3 has 15 amino acids. The sequence is cut down to CDR3 DNA, 45 bases in frame from base 1. Overall study results and their limits: Naive subsets generally had larger estimated clonotype richness than memory subsets. Compared with non-shared clonotypes, clonotypes shared by all four sorted-subset donors had higher generation probabilities. Incomplete sequencing was indicated by rarefaction of sorted-subset datasets, despite the large sequencing depth. Only blood was sampled, and tissue TCR repertoires likely differ from those in blood. When a few donors were compared, the shared fraction of clonotypes was about 5% for naive CD4, around 3.5% for naive CD8, 2.3% for memory CD4, and less than 0.45% for memory CD8. Because the study included a small number of donors, the genetic and exposure-history diversity represented was limited. Pairwise subsampling indicated that sequencing depth was expected to affect the degree of clonotype sharing among donors.

The source of this sequence is a man between 18 and 35 years old in good health. The sample consisted of naive CD8+ T cells sorted from blood. What the cell subset or site label conveys for this sample: CD45RA+CCR7+. The rearranged chain carries TRBV11-3 and TRBJ2-1; 11 middle bases align to TRBD2. The CDR3 region has the sequence CASRDSGLADNEQFF. In nucleotide form, the sequence is TGTGCCAGCAGGGACTCGGGACTAGCGGACAATGAGCAGTTCTTC.